The 28 T cell receptor beta chains given below trace back to one sample, sequenced in a study of T cell responses to AZD1222 COVID-19 vaccine. Assay used: immunoSEQ multiplex PCR; TCRdb lists only in-frame clones, some missing. The table lists 110,000 to 150,000 clones, approximately 93% of them singletons. The specimen was peripheral blood, collected after recovery from COVID-19. The source of these receptors is an adult who had recovered from COVID-19.

J is TRBJ2-1 and V is TRBV11-3; TRBD1 matches at 8 bases. Germline loops: CDR1 SGHNT, CDR2 YENEEA. Trimming removed 5 bases from V and 4 bases from J; junction bases left unmatched: 7. This CDR3 has 15 amino acids. CDR3 protein: CASSPGTGTYNEQFF. CDR3 nucleotide sequence: TGTGCCAGCAGCCCAGGGACAGGTACTTACAATGAGCAGTTCTTC.

The gene calls are TRBV28 and TRBJ1-1, with a possible D match to TRBD1 (6 bases). This CDR3 has 17 amino acids. Trimming shortened V by 6 bases and J by 3 bases, and 23 bases separated the two germline ends. Germline V gene sequence: CDR1 MDHEN, CDR2 SYDVKM. In nucleotides, the CDR3 is TGTGCCAGCAGACCCCGACCGCTCGGGGGCAGGGACACTGAAGCTTTCTTT. Its protein is CASRPRPLGGRDTEAFF. Complete variable domain (other parts from reference TRBV28 and TRBJ1-1): DVKVTQSSRYLVKRTGEKVFLECVQDMDHENMFWYRQDPGLGLRLIYFSYDVKMKEKGDIPEGYSVSREKKERFSLILESASTNQTSMYLCASRPRPLGGRDTEAFFGQGTRLTVV.

The chain recombines TRBV14 with TRBJ2-7; D is unclear. The germline V and J ends were trimmed by 0 bases and 2 bases, with 14 bases remaining between them. The CDR3 is 16 residues long. Germline values: CDR1 SGHDN, CDR2 FVKESK. The CDR3 loop reads CASSQDGPVVTYEQYF. In DNA form, the CDR3 reads TGTGCCAGCAGCCAAGACGGTCCCGTCGTCACCTACGAGCAGTACTTC.

The chain combines TRBV6-1 with TRBJ1-5; TRBD1 matches 12 bases. Unmatched junction bases numbered 2, after V lost 0 bases and J lost 5 bases. This CDR3 contains 16 residues. Germline V gene lookup returns CDR1 MNHNS and CDR2 SASEGT. In DNA, the CDR3 is TGTGCCAGCAGTGAAGCCGGGACAGGGGGCTATCAGCCCCAGCATTTT. Protein product: CASSEAGTGGYQPQHF.

The CDR3 nucleotides read TGTGCCACCTCATCTATGAACACTGAAGCTTTCTTT. It translates to CATSSMNTEAFF. The chain employs TRBV3-1 (or the pseudogene TRBV3-2) and TRBJ1-1; D remains ambiguous. Trimming took off 10 bases at V and 0 bases at J, with 9 bases between the two ends. CDR1 is LGHDT, CDR2 YNNKEL, per germline (reference sequence). The CDR3 has 12 amino acids.

This chain links TRBV10-2 with TRBJ1-5, with 9 bases fitting TRBD1. Losses at the gene ends were 6 bases for V and 2 bases for J; bases not matched to a gene: 8. CDR3 size: 16 residues. Germline V gene lookup returns CDR1 WSHSY and CDR2 SAAADI. In nucleotides, the CDR3 is TGCGCCAGCAGCACAGGGGGCCTATTGGGCAATCAGCCCCAGCATTTT. Protein sequence: CASSTGGLLGNQPQHF.

The chain employs TRBV28 and TRBJ1-5; 8 bases are a match to TRBD1. V shed 3 bases and J 3 bases; nucleotides not matched to a gene: 4. This CDR3 is built from 15 residues. Germline-derived CDR1 and CDR2 are MDHEN and SYDVKM. The CDR3 loop is CASSFNRGFNQPQHF. The CDR3 nucleotides are TGTGCCAGCAGTTTTAACAGGGGGTTCAATCAGCCCCAGCATTTT.

The rearrangement joins TRBV28 to TRBJ1-4, with no clear D. The V gene's germline CDR1 is MDHEN and CDR2 SYDVKM. The CDR3 is 14 residues long. V was cut by 6 bases and J by 6 bases, with 14 bases left in between. The CDR3 sequence is CASRGGTTDEKLFF. The CDR3 DNA sequence: TGTGCCAGCAGGGGAGGTACGACCGATGAAAAACTGTTTTTT.

This clone was recorded only once. The V call is TRBV4-1, the J call TRBJ2-1; tentatively, D is TRBD1 (5 bases). The germline V gene encodes CDR1 MGHRA and CDR2 YSYEKL. V was cut by 1 base and J by 4 bases, with 20 bases left in between. The CDR3 covers 18 residues. The CDR3 sequence: CASSQAPPQEPGYNEQFF. The CDR3 DNA sequence: TGCGCCAGCAGCCAAGCCCCGCCACAGGAGCCAGGATACAATGAGCAGTTCTTC.

This chain joins TRBV5-4 and TRBJ2-2; 9 positions match TRBD2. Unmatched junction bases numbered 7, after V lost 4 bases and J lost 6 bases. Germline values: CDR1 SGHNT, CDR2 YYREEE (reference sequence). The CDR3 is 15 residues long. The CDR3 region is CASSPGTSRAGELFF. The CDR3 DNA is TGTGCCAGCAGCCCGGGGACTAGCAGGGCCGGGGAGCTGTTTTTT.

The genes are TRBV18 and TRBJ1-1; possible D gene TRBD1, 6 bases. The CDR3 spans 17 residues. From germline, CDR1 is KGHSH and CDR2 LQKENI. The V gene lost 3 bases and the J gene lost 4 bases, with 21 bases spanning the gap. CDR3 nucleotides: TGTGCCAGCTCACCGGCACAGGGTGGGAGGTCCGGCACTGAAGCTTTCTTT. The encoded protein is CASSPAQGGRSGTEAFF.

The rearrangement joins TRBV7-9 to TRBJ2-1; D possibly corresponds to TRBD2 (6 bases). Germline lookup yields CDR1 SEHNR and CDR2 FQNEAQ (reference sequence). Trimming pared 3 bases from V and 8 bases from J, leaving 14 bases between. There are 14 residues in the CDR3. The DNA of the CDR3 is TGTGCCAGCAGCTTTAATCGGGAGAGAGATGAGCAGTTCTTC. This encodes CASSFNRERDEQFF.

A remark on this clone: The sample carries other DNA sequences with the same CDR3. The V and J genes are TRBV18 and TRBJ1-4; tentative D call: TRBD1 (5 bases). Trimming left V 1 base short and J 5 bases short, with 5 bases between. The CDR3 is 13 residues long. CDR1 is KGHSH and CDR2 is LQKENI in the germline V gene. CDR3 amino acids: CASSPQGNEKLFF. The CDR3 region has the DNA TGTGCCAGCTCACCACAGGGGAATGAAAAACTGTTTTTT.

The V gene is TRBV5-8, the J gene TRBJ2-2; 7 positions match TRBD1. J gave up 6 bases and V 7 bases, and 6 bases lay outside the gene matches. The CDR3 runs to 13 residues. Germline assignment: CDR1 SGHTS and CDR2 YDEGEE. The CDR3 region is CASDTGVAGELFF. The CDR3 DNA sequence: TGTGCCAGCGACACAGGGGTCGCCGGGGAGCTGTTTTTT.

The J gene is TRBJ1-3, the V gene TRBV2; the D gene is possibly TRBD1 (5 bases). This CDR3 is built from 13 residues. Per the germline V gene, CDR1 is SNHLY and CDR2 is FYNNEI. V was shortened by 7 bases and J by 4 bases, with 11 bases between the two germline ends. As DNA, the CDR3 is TGTGCCAGCAATAGGGGCACGGGAAACACCATATATTTT. Encoded protein: CASNRGTGNTIYF.

V usage is TRBV7-9 and J usage is TRBJ1-5, with D tentatively TRBD1 (5 bases). Trimming removed 4 bases at V and 7 bases at J, with 14 bases between. Germline CDR1 is SEHNR and CDR2 is FQNEAQ (reference sequence). The CDR3 has 14 amino acids. CDR3 protein: CASSSSKGDQPQHF. For the CDR3, the DNA is TGTGCCAGCAGCTCTTCCAAAGGGGACCAGCCCCAGCATTTT.

The chain couples TRBV12-5 to TRBJ2-7; D perhaps matches TRBD2 (6 bases). Trimming removed 6 bases at V and 3 bases at J, with 15 bases between. Germline CDR1 is LGHNT and CDR2 is FRNRAP. This CDR3 region has 14 residues. CDR3 nucleotides: TGTGCTAGTGGGCAAAGGGACTGGAACTACGAGCAGTACTTC. Its protein product is CASGQRDWNYEQYF.

V and J are TRBV19 and TRBJ2-1; 14 positions match TRBD2. V gave up 4 bases and J gave up 2 bases; unmatched junction bases: 10. The CDR3 runs to 19 residues. Germline CDR1 reads LNHDA; CDR2 reads SQIVND (reference sequence). The CDR3 bases are TGTGCCAGTAGTAGAAGGGGGACTAGCGGGAGCATGGCCTACAATGAGCAGTTCTTC. It is translated as CASSRRGTSGSMAYNEQFF.

The rearrangement links TRBV5-1 to TRBJ2-7; 8 nucleotides agree with TRBD1. Germline lookup yields CDR1 SGHRS and CDR2 YFSETQ. The CDR3 contains 15 residues. V trimming: 3 bases; J trimming: 3 bases; junction bases outside the gene matches: 8. CDR3 protein: CASSSLGQVGYEQYF. In DNA form, the CDR3 reads TGCGCCAGCAGCTCACTGGGACAGGTTGGCTACGAGCAGTACTTC.

The DNA for the CDR3 is TGTGCCAGCAGTTCTCCCTTGGGGGCTGGCTATGGCTACACCTTC. This gives the protein CASSSPLGAGYGYTF. The chain has TRBV28 and TRBJ1-2; a weak D match, TRBD1 (6 bases). V lost 4 bases, J lost 4 bases, and 16 bases lay in between. Germline V gene data show CDR1 as MDHEN and CDR2 as SYDVKM. The CDR3 totals 15 residues.

This clone was detected once. The chain joins TRBV6-1 to TRBJ2-3, with a tentative D call TRBD2 (5 bases). The CDR3 covers 17 residues. CDR1 is MNHNS, CDR2 SASEGT, per germline. V was pared by 3 bases and J by 0 bases, with 16 bases between. Written as DNA, the CDR3 is TGTGCCAGCAGTGACGACTATCCCGAACCTAGCACAGATACGCAGTATTTT. It translates to CASSDDYPEPSTDTQYF.

This chain connects TRBV5-1 to TRBJ1-3; 7 positions agree with TRBD1. CDR3 length equals 16 residues. Germline V CDR1 and CDR2: SGHRS, YFSETQ. V lost 2 bases to trimming and J lost 0 bases; unmatched junction nucleotides: 5. The CDR3 region is CASSLDRAYSGNTIYF. The CDR3 nucleotides are TGCGCCAGCAGCTTAGACAGGGCCTACTCTGGAAACACCATATATTTT.

The CDR3 nucleotides are TGTGCCAGCAGTGACTCCTCGGGAGCTGGGGGCTACACCTTC. It codes for CASSDSSGAGGYTF. This rearrangement joins TRBV6-4 to TRBJ1-2; D is ambiguous. The CDR3 sequence is 14 residues long. The V gene's germline CDR1 is MRHNA and CDR2 SNTAGT. V lost 0 bases to trimming and J lost 8 bases, with 13 bases between them.

This sequence joins TRBV6-6 and TRBJ1-3; 9 bases map to TRBD1. Germline V gene sequence: CDR1 MNHNY, CDR2 SVGAGI (reference sequence). The CDR3 length is 15 residues. With V trimmed by 4 bases and J by 9 bases, 10 bases remained unmatched. The CDR3 is CASSSNRGRITTIYF. CDR3 nucleotide sequence: TGTGCCAGCAGTTCCAACAGGGGGCGTATAACCACCATATATTTT.

This sequence joins TRBV28 and TRBJ2-7; 11 bases fit TRBD2. Germline trimming cut 8 bases from V and 4 bases from J; bases unmatched to any gene: 7. From germline, CDR1 is MDHEN and CDR2 SYDVKM. The CDR3 consists of 14 residues. In nucleotides, the CDR3 is TGTGCCAGCGTTAGCGGGAGGGCTCGATACGAGCAGTACTTC. Translating gives CASVSGRARYEQYF. The full variable domain, its missing parts supplied by reference TRBV28 and TRBJ2-7, is DVKVTQSSRYLVKRTGEKVFLECVQDMDHENMFWYRQDPGLGLRLIYFSYDVKMKEKGDIPEGYSVSREKKERFSLILESASTNQTSMYLCASVSGRARYEQYFGPGTRLTVT.

This rearrangement joins TRBV5-1 to TRBJ1-5; weak D call: TRBD1 (6 bases). Per germline, CDR1 SGHRS and CDR2 YFSETQ. Between the trimmed V and J ends, which lost 1 base and 4 bases, there was a span of 15 bases. The CDR3 loop spans 16 amino acids. The CDR3 loop is CASSLIDRRGNQPQHF. CDR3 sequence (DNA): TGCGCCAGCAGCTTGATCGACAGGAGGGGAAATCAGCCCCAGCATTTT.

In its sample, this clone was seen a few times. The V gene is TRBV12-3 or TRBV12-4, the J gene TRBJ1-2, with D tentatively TRBD1 (5 bases). The CDR3 extends over 13 amino acids. V was pared by 3 bases and J by 3 bases, with 8 bases between. CDR3 protein: CASSFQGDYGYTF. In DNA, the CDR3 is TGTGCCAGCAGTTTTCAGGGTGACTATGGCTACACCTTC.

The chain links TRBV9 to TRBJ2-3; 7 bases agree with TRBD1. Germline lookup yields CDR1 SGDLS and CDR2 YYNGEE. CDR3 length equals 15 residues. Unmatched junction bases numbered 5, after V lost 4 bases and J lost 0 bases. The CDR3 sequence: CASSLRQGSTDTQYF. The CDR3 bases are TGTGCCAGCAGCCTCCGACAGGGCAGCACAGATACGCAGTATTTT.